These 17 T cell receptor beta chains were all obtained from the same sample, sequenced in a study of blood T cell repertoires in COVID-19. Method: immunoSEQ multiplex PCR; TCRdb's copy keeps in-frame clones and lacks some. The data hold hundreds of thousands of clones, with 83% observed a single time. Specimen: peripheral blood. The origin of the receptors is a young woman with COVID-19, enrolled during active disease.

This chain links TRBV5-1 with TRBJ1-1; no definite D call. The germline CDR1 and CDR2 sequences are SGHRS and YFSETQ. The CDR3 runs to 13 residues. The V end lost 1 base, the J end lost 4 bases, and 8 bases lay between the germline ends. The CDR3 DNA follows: TGCGCCAGCAGCTTGTTACGCGTCACTGAAGCTTTCTTT. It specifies CASSLLRVTEAFF.

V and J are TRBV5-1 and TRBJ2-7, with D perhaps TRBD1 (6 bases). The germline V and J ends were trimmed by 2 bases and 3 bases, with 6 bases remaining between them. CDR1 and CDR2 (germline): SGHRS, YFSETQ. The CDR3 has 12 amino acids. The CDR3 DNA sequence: TGCGCCAGCAGCTTACAGGGCTACGAGCAGTACTTC. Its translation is CASSLQGYEQYF.

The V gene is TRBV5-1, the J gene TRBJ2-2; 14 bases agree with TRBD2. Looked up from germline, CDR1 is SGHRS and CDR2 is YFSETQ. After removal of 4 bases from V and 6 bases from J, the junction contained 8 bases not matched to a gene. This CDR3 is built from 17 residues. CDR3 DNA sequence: TGCGCCAGCAGCCTCGGGACTAGCGGGAGTTTTTCCGGGGAGCTGTTTTTT. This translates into CASSLGTSGSFSGELFF.

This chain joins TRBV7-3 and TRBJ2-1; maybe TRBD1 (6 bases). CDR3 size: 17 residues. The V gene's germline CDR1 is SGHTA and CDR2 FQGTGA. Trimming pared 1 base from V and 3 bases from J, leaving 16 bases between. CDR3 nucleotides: TGTGCCAGCAGCTTAATATCGGCAGGGGCGGACTACAATGAGCAGTTCTTC. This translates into CASSLISAGADYNEQFF.

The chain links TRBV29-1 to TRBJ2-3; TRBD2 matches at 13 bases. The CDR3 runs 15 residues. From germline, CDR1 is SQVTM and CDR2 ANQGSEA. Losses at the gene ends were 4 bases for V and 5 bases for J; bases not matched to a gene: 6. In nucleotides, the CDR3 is TGCAGCGTTGGAGGACTAGCGGGAGCCAGAGATACGCAGTATTTT. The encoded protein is CSVGGLAGARDTQYF.

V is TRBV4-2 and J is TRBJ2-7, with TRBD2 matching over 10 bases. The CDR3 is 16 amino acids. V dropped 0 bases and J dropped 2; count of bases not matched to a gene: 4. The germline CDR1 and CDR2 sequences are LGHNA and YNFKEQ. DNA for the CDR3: TGTGCCAGCAGCCAAGAGATCGGACTAGCGGCCTACGAGCAGTACTTC. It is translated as CASSQEIGLAAYEQYF.

The DNA of the CDR3 is TGTGCCAGCAGTGAAGAGGGGACAGAGAGGGAAAAACTGTTTTTT. Translation gives CASSEEGTEREKLFF. This rearrangement joins TRBV2 to TRBJ1-4, with 7 bases fitting TRBD1. The germline gives CDR1 SNHLY, CDR2 FYNNEI. Trimming removed 1 base from V and 8 bases from J; junction bases left unmatched: 7. This CDR3 region has 15 residues.

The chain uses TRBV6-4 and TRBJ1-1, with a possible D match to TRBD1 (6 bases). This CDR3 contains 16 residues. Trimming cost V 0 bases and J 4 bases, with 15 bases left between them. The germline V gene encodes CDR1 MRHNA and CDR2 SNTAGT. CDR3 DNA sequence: TGTGCCAGCAGTGACTCGATTGGGGGCGGAATCACTGAAGCTTTCTTT. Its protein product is CASSDSIGGGITEAFF.

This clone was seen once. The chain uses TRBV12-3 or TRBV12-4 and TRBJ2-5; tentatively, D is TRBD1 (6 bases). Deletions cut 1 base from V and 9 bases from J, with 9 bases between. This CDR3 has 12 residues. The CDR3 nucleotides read TGTGCCAGCAGTTTAGGGACAGCCTCCCAGTACTTC. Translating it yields CASSLGTASQYF.

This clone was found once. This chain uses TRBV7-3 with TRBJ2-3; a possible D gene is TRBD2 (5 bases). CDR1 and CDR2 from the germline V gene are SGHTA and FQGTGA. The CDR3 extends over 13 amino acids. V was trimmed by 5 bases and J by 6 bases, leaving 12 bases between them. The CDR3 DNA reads TGTGCCAGCAGCCCCGAGGGCCTTGATACGCAGTATTTT. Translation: CASSPEGLDTQYF. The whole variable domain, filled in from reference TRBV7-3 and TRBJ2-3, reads GAGVSQTPSNKVTEKGKYVELRCDPISGHTALYWYRQSLGQGPEFLIYFQGTGAADDSGLPNDRFFAVRPEGSVSTLKIQRTERGDSAVYLCASSPEGLDTQYFGPGTRLTVL.

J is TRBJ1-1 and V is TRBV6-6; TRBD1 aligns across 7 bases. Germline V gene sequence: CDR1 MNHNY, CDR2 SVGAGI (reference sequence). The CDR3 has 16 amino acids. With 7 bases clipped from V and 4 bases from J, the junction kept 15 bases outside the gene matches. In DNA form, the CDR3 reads TGTGCCAGCAATAAACGACAGGGTACAGAGGGCACTGAAGCTTTCTTT. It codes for CASNKRQGTEGTEAFF.

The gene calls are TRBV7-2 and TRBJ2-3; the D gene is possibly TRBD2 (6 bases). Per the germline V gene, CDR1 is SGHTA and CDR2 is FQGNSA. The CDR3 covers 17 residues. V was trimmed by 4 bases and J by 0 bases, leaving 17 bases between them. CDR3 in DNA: TGTGCCAGCAGCTCCTCTCGGACTATTCGCAGCACAGATACGCAGTATTTT. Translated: CASSSSRTIRSTDTQYF.

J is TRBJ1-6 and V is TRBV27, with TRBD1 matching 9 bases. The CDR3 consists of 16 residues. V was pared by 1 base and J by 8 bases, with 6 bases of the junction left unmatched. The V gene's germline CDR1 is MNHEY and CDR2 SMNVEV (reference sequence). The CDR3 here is CASSLYQDRGYSPLHF. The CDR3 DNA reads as TGTGCCAGCAGTTTATACCAGGACAGGGGATATTCACCCCTCCACTTT.

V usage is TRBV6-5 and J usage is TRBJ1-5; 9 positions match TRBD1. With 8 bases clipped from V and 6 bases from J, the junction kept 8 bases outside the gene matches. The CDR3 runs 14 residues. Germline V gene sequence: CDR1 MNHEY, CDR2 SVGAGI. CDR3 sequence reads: CASLEDRGAQPQHF. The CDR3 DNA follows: TGTGCCAGCTTAGAAGACAGGGGGGCTCAGCCCCAGCATTTT.

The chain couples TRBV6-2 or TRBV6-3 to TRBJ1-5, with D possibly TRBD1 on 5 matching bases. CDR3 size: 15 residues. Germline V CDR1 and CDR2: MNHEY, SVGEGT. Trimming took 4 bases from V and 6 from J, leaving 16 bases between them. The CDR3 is CASSSPQGRIQPQHF. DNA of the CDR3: TGTGCCAGCAGTTCCCCGCAGGGAAGGATTCAGCCCCAGCATTTT.

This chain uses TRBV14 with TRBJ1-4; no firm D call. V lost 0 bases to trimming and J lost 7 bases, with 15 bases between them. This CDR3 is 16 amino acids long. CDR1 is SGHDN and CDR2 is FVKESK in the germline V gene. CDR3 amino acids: CASSQDLGFGSEKLFF. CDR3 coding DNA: TGTGCCAGCAGCCAAGATTTGGGGTTCGGGAGTGAAAAACTGTTTTTT.

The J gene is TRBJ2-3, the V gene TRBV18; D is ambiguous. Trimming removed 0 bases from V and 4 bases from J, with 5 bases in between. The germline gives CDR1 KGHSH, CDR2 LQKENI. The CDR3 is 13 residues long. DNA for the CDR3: TGTGCCAGCTCACCACCGTCCGCAGATACGCAGTATTTT. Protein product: CASSPPSADTQYF.